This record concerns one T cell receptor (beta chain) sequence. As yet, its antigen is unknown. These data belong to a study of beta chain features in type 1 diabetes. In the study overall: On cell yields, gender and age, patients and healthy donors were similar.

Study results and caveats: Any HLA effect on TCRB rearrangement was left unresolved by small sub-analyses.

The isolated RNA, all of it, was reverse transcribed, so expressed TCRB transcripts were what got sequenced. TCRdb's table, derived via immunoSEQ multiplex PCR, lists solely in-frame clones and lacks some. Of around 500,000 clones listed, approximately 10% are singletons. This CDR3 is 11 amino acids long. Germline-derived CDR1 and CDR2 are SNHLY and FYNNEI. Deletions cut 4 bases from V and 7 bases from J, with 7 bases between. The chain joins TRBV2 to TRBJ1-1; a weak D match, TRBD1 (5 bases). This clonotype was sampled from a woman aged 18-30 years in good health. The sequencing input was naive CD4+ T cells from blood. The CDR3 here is CASSGQLEAFF. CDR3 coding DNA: TGTGCCAGCAGTGGACAGCTTGAAGCTTTCTTT.